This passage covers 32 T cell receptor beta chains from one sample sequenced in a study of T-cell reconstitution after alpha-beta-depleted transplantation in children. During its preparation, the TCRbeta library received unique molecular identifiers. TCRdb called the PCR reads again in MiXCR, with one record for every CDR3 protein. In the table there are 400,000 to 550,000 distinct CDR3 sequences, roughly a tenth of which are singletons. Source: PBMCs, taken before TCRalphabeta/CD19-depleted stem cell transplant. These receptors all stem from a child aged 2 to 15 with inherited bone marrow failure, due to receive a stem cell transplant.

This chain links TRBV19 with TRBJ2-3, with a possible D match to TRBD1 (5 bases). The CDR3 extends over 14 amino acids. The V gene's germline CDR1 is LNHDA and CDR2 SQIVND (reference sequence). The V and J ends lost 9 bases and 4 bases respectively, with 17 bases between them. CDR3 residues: CASSSRTSADTQYF. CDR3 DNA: TGTGCCAGCTCATCCCGGACATCCGCAGATACGCAGTATTTT.

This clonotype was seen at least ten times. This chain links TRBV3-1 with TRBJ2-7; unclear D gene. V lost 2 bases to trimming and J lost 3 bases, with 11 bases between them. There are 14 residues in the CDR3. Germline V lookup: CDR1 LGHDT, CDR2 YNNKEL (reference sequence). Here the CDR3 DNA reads TGTGCCAGCAGCCAAACATACGACAACTACGAGCAGTACTTC. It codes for CASSQTYDNYEQYF.

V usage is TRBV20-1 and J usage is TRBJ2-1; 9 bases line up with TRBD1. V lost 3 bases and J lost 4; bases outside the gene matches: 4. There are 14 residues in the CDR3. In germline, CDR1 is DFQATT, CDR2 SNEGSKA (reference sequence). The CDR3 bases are TGCAGTGCTAGTGATGGACAGGGGTACAATGAGCAGTTCTTC. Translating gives CSASDGQGYNEQFF.

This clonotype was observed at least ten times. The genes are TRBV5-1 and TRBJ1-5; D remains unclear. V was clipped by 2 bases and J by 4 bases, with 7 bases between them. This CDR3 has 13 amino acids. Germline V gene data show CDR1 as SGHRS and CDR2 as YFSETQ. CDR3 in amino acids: CASSFGPNQPQHF. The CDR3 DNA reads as TGCGCCAGCAGCTTCGGTCCTAATCAGCCCCAGCATTTT.

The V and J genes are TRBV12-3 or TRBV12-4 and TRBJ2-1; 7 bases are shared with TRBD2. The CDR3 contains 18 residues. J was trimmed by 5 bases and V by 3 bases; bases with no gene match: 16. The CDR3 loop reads CASSFSRGWETADNEQFF. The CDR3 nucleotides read TGTGCCAGCAGTTTTTCGCGGGGGTGGGAAACGGCTGACAATGAGCAGTTCTTC.

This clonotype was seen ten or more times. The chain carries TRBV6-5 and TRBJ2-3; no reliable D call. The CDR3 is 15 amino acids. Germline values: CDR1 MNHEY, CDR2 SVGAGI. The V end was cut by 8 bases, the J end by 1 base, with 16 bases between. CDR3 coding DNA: TGTGCCAGCTCCCCAAAGGGAATCGGCACAGATACGCAGTATTTT. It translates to CASSPKGIGTDTQYF.

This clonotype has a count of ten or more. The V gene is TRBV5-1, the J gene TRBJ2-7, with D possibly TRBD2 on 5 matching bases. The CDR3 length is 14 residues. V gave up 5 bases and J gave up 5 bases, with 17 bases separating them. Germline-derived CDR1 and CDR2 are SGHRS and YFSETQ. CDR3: CASRWTYRGNEQYF. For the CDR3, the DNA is TGCGCCAGCAGATGGACTTACCGTGGAAACGAGCAGTACTTC.

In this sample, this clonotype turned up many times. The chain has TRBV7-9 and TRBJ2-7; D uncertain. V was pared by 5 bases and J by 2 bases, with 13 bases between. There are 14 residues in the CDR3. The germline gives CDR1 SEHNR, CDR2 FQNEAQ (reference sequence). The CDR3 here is CASSLSTATYEQYF. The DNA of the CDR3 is TGTGCCAGCAGCCTCTCGACGGCTACCTACGAGCAGTACTTC.

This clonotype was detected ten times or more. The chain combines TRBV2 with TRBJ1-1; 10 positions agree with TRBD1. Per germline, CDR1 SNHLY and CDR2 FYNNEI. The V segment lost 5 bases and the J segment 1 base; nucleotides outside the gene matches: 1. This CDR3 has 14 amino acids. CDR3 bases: TGTGCCAGCAGTCGGGACAGGGGGAACACTGAAGCTTTCTTT. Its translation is CASSRDRGNTEAFF.

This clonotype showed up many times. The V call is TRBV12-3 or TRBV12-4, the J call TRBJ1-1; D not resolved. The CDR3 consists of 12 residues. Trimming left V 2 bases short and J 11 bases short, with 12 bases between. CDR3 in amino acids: CASSLSGVAAFF. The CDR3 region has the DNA TGTGCCAGCAGTTTAAGCGGGGTTGCTGCTTTCTTT.

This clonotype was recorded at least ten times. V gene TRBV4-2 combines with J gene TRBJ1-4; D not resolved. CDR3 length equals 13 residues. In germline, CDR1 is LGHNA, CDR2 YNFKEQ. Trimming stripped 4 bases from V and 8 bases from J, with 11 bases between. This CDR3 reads CASSPQEREKLFF. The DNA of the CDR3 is TGTGCCAGCAGCCCCCAGGAGAGGGAAAAACTGTTTTTT.

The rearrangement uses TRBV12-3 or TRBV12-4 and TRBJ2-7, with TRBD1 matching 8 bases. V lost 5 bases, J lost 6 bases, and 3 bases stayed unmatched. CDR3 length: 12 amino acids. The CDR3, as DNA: TGTGCCAGCAGTCCACAGGGGGGCGAGCAGTACTTC. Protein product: CASSPQGGEQYF.

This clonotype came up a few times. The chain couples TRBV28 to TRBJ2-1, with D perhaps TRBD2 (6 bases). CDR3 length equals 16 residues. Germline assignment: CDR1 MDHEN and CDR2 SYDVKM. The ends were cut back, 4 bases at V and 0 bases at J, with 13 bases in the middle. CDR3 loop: CASSYGGTLSYNEQFF. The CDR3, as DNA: TGTGCCAGCAGTTACGGCGGGACCCTCTCCTACAATGAGCAGTTCTTC.

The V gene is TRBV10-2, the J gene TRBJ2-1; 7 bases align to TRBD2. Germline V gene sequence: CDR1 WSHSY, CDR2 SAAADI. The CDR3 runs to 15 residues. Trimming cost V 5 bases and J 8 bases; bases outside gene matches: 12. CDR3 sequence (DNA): TGCGCCAGCAGTTGGTCCCTAGGGGAGGGCTATGAGCAGTTCTTC. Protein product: CASSWSLGEGYEQFF.

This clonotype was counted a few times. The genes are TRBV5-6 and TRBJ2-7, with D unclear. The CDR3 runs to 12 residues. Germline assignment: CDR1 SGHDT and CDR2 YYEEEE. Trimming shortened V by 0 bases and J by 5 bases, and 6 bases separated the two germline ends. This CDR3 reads CASSLAPHEQYF. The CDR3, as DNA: TGTGCCAGCAGCTTGGCACCCCACGAGCAGTACTTC.

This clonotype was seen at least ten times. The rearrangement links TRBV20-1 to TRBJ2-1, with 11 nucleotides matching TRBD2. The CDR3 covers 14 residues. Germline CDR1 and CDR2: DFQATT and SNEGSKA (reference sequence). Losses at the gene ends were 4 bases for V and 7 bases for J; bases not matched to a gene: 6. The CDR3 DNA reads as TGCAGTGCTAAAGTACTAGCGGGAGCAAATGAGCAGTTCTTC. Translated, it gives CSAKVLAGANEQFF.

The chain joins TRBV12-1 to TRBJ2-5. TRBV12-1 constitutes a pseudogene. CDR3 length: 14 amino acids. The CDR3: CARSSGILGETQYF. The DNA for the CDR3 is TGTGCCAGGAGCTCCGGCATTTTGGGGGAGACCCAGTACTTC.

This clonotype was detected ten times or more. The CDR3 nucleotides are TGTGCCAGCAGCCCCCCCCTAGCGGGACATTCCTACAATGAGCAGTTCTTC. This sequence encodes CASSPPLAGHSYNEQFF. This chain links TRBV7-2 with TRBJ2-1, with 9 bases lining up with TRBD2. The CDR3 spans 17 residues. Germline V lookup: CDR1 SGHTA, CDR2 FQGNSA. The ends lost 5 bases at V and 1 base at J; junction bases unmatched: 9.

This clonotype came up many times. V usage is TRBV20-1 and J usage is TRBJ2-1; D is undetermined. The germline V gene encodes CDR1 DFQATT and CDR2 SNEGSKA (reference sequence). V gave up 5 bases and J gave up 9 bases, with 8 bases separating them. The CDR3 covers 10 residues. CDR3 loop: CSAPRGEQFF. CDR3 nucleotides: TGCAGTGCTCCCCGCGGTGAGCAGTTCTTC.

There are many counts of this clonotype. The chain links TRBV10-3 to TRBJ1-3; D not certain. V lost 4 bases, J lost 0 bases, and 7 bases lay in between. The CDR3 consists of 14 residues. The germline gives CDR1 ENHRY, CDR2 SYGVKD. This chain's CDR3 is CAISVGYSGNTIYF. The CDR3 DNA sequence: TGTGCCATCAGTGTCGGCTACTCTGGAAACACCATATATTTT.

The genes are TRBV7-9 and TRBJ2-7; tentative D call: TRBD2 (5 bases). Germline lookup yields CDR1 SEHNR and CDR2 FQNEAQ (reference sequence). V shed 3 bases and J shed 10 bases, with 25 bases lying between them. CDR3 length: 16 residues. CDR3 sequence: CASSFLDSIQDEGQYF. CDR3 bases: TGTGCCAGCAGCTTCCTTGACTCTATCCAGGACGAGGGCCAGTACTTC.

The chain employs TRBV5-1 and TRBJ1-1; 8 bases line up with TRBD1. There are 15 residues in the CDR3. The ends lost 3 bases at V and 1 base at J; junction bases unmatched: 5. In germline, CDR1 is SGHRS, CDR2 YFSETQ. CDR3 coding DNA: TGCGCCAGCAGCTGGGACAGGTCCTCGAACACTGAAGCTTTCTTT. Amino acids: CASSWDRSSNTEAFF.

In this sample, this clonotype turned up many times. CDR3 amino acids: CASGERTGLLIMNTEAFF. Written as DNA, the CDR3 is TGTGCCAGCGGGGAAAGGACAGGCCTCTTAATCATGAACACTGAAGCTTTCTTT. The rearrangement links TRBV6-1 to TRBJ1-1; 7 bases agree with TRBD1. CDR1 MNHNS and CDR2 SASEGT come from the germline V gene. V gave up 8 bases and J gave up 0 bases; unmatched junction bases: 18. CDR3 size: 18 residues.

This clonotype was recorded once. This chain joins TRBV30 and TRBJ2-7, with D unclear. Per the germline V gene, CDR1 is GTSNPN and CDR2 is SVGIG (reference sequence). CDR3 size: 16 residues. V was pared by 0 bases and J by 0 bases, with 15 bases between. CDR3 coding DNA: TGTGCCTGGAGTGTACTTATAGGGCCAGACTCCTACGAGCAGTACTTC. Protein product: CAWSVLIGPDSYEQYF.

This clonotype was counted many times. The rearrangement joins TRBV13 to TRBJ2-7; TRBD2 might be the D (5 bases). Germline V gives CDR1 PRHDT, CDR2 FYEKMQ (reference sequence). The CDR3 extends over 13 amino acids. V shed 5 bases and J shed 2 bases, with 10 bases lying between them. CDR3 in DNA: TGTGCCAGCAGCCGAGGACTCACCTACGAGCAGTACTTC. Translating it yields CASSRGLTYEQYF.

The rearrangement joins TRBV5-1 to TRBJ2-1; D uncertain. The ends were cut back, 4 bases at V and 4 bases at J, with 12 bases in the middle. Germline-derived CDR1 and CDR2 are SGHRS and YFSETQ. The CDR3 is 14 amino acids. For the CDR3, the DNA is TGCGCCAGCAGCGAAGTTTGGCATTACAATGAGCAGTTCTTC. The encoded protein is CASSEVWHYNEQFF.

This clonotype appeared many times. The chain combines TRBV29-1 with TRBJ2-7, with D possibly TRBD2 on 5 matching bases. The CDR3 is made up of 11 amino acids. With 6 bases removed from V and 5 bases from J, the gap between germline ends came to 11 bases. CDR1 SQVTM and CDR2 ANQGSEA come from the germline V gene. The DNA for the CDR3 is TGCAGCGTGGTCGACTACCACGAGCAGTACTTC. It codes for CSVVDYHEQYF.

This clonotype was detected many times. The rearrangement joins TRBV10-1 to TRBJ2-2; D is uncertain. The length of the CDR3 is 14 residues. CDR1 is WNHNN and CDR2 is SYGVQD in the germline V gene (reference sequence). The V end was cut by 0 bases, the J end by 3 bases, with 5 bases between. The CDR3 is CASSESAYTGELFF. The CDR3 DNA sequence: TGCGCCAGCAGTGAGTCGGCCTACACCGGGGAGCTGTTTTTT.

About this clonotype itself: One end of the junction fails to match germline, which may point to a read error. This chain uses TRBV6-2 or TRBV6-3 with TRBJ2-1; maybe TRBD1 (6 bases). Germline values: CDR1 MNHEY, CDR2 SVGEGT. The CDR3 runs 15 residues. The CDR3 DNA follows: TGTGCCAGCAGTTACCAGGTTACTTGGGGGCCCTCAGTGAAATTC. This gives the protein CASSYQVTWGPSVKF.

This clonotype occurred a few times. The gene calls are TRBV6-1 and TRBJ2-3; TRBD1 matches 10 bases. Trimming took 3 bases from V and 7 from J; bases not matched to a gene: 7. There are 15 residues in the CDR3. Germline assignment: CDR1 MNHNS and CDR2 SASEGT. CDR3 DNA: TGTGCCAGCAGTGATCCGGGACAGGGGCTACATACGCAGTATTTT. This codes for CASSDPGQGLHTQYF.

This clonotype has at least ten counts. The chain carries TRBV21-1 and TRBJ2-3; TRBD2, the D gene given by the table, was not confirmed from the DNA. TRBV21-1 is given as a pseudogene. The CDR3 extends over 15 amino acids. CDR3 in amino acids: CASPGLAASTDTQYF. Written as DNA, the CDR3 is TGTGCCAGCCCGGGACTAGCGGCGAGCACAGATACGCAGTATTTT.

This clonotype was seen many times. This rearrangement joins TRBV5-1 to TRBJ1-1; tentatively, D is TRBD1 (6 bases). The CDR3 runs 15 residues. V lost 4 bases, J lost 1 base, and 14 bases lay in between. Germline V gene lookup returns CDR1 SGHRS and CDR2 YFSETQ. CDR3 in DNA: TGCGCCAGCAGCGCCTATCCACAGGGGAACACTGAAGCTTTCTTT. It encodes CASSAYPQGNTEAFF.